Below, 27 T cell receptor beta chains from the same sample are listed, as sequenced in a study of blood T cell repertoires in COVID-19. Generated by immunoSEQ multiplex PCR, the TCRdb table keeps only in-frame clones and is missing some. The sample has 200,000 to 300,000 clones, 70% to 90% seen once. Material: peripheral blood. The receptors here all came from a man aged 45-60 years with acute or convalescent COVID-19.

This clone occurred once. The chain recombines TRBV6-5 with TRBJ2-5, with TRBD2 matching 7 bases. The CDR3 is 14 residues long. With V trimmed by 2 bases and J by 3 bases, 3 bases remained unmatched. CDR1 is MNHEY and CDR2 is SVGAGI in the germline V gene. CDR3 residues: CASSYGGREETQYF. The CDR3, as DNA: TGTGCCAGCAGTTACGGAGGGAGGGAAGAGACCCAGTACTTC.

V is TRBV4-1 and J is TRBJ1-2; 7 nucleotides agree with TRBD1. Per germline, CDR1 MGHRA and CDR2 YSYEKL. The CDR3 is 16 residues long. V was clipped by 4 bases and J by 0 bases; unmatched bases: 8. DNA for the CDR3: TGCGCCAGCAGCCCCCGCAGGACAGGAGCTAACTATGGCTACACCTTC. Protein: CASSPRRTGANYGYTF.

This clone was found once. This chain connects TRBV7-6 to TRBJ2-3, with 11 bases aligning to TRBD2. Germline values: CDR1 SGHVS, CDR2 FNYEAQ. The CDR3 is 16 residues long. V trimming: 2 bases; J trimming: 3 bases; junction bases outside the gene matches: 4. The CDR3, as DNA: TGTGCCAGCAGCTTAACTAGCGGGAGTCTTACAGATACGCAGTATTTT. This gives the protein CASSLTSGSLTDTQYF.

The rearrangement links TRBV5-4 to TRBJ2-1; 7 nucleotides align to TRBD2. The CDR3 consists of 16 residues. The V segment lost 6 bases and the J segment 2 bases; nucleotides outside the gene matches: 11. Germline V CDR1 and CDR2: SGHNT, YYREEE (reference sequence). CDR3 residues: CASTTGGTDPYNEQFF. In nucleotides, the CDR3 is TGTGCCAGCACCACCGGGGGGACGGATCCCTACAATGAGCAGTTCTTC.

The chain has TRBV3-1 (or the pseudogene TRBV3-2) and TRBJ2-7; TRBD2 aligns across 8 bases. Unmatched junction bases numbered 8, after V lost 5 bases and J lost 2 bases. This CDR3 is built from 15 residues. Germline V gene sequence: CDR1 LGHDT, CDR2 YNNKEL (reference sequence). The CDR3 bases are TGTGCCAGCAGCGTCCCGGGGGGGGGCCCCTACGAGCAGTACTTC. Translating it yields CASSVPGGGPYEQYF.

This chain uses TRBV5-6 with TRBJ2-7; a possible D gene is TRBD1 (6 bases). The CDR3 runs to 14 residues. Germline lookup yields CDR1 SGHDT and CDR2 YYEEEE. V shed 1 base and J shed 3 bases, with 11 bases lying between them. The CDR3 reads CASSLFSRGYEQYF. The CDR3 DNA reads as TGTGCCAGCAGCTTGTTCTCCAGGGGCTACGAGCAGTACTTC.

This rearrangement joins TRBV6-4 to TRBJ2-7, with TRBD1 matching over 8 bases. V lost 7 bases, J lost 2 bases, and 25 bases stayed unmatched. This CDR3 is built from 20 residues. Germline CDR1 MRHNA, CDR2 SNTAGT. The CDR3 nucleotides read TGTGCCAGCACCCGGTTCACTTCCGAAGCCAGGACAGGGACGCCCTACGAGCAGTACTTC. Protein: CASTRFTSEARTGTPYEQYF.

This clone was recorded a few times. This chain links TRBV6-6 with TRBJ2-3; possibly TRBD1 for D (5 bases). CDR3 size: 14 residues. Trimming took off 8 bases at V and 3 bases at J, with 15 bases between the two ends. The germline gives CDR1 MNHNY, CDR2 SVGAGI (reference sequence). The CDR3 coding sequence is TGTGCCAGCTTTCGGCAGGGTCTGACAGATACGCAGTATTTT. Translating it yields CASFRQGLTDTQYF.

The CDR3 sequence is CASSLETSGPREQYF. CDR3 DNA: TGTGCCAGCAGCTTAGAAACTAGCGGGCCTCGCGAGCAGTACTTC. V gene TRBV11-2 combines with J gene TRBJ2-7, with 9 nucleotides matching TRBD2. This CDR3 region has 15 residues. Germline V lookup: CDR1 SGHAT, CDR2 FQNNGV. V gave up 0 bases and J gave up 6 bases; unmatched junction bases: 6.

The chain is built from TRBV4-1 and TRBJ1-3; D call uncertain. CDR1 and CDR2 from the germline V gene are MGHRA and YSYEKL. The CDR3 spans 16 residues. With 3 bases removed from V and 7 bases from J, the gap between germline ends came to 19 bases. This CDR3 reads CASSQEQSTVVNTIYF. As DNA, the CDR3 is TGCGCCAGCAGCCAGGAGCAAAGTACGGTGGTGAACACCATATATTTT.

The chain carries TRBV7-3 and TRBJ1-1; D unclear. Germline CDR1 SGHTA, CDR2 FQGTGA. The CDR3 sequence is 13 residues long. The V gene lost 5 bases and the J gene lost 1 base, with 8 bases spanning the gap. The CDR3 DNA reads as TGTGCCAGCAGCCTACAGAAGAACACTGAAGCTTTCTTT. Its protein is CASSLQKNTEAFF.

Only a few counts were recorded for this clone. The rearrangement joins TRBV19 to TRBJ2-7, with 9 bases aligning to TRBD2. V was pared by 7 bases and J by 3 bases, with 10 bases of the junction left unmatched. CDR3 length equals 15 residues. The germline gives CDR1 LNHDA, CDR2 SQIVND (reference sequence). Here the CDR3 DNA reads TGTGCCAGTACCGGCAGTAGCGGGAGTATCTACGAGCAGTACTTC. Protein sequence: CASTGSSGSIYEQYF.

The chain has TRBV9 and TRBJ2-7; D unresolved. The ends were cut back, 0 bases at V and 2 bases at J, with 9 bases in the middle. The CDR3 totals 14 residues. CDR1 SGDLS and CDR2 YYNGEE come from the germline V gene. CDR3 loop: CASSVELFPYEQYF. For the CDR3, the DNA is TGTGCCAGCAGCGTAGAGCTGTTCCCCTACGAGCAGTACTTC.

The chain combines TRBV4-1 with TRBJ1-4, with 10 bases identical to TRBD1. There are 15 residues in the CDR3. V lost 5 bases, J lost 7 bases, and 7 bases stayed unmatched. Germline V gene data show CDR1 as MGHRA and CDR2 as YSYEKL. CDR3 DNA sequence: TGCGCCAGCAGCTTCTCCGGGACAGGGGCTGAAAAACTGTTTTTT. Translated: CASSFSGTGAEKLFF.

V gene TRBV5-8 combines with J gene TRBJ1-5; D remains unclear. The CDR3 is 18 residues long. Trimming left V 2 bases short and J 0 bases short, with 18 bases between. Germline assignment: CDR1 SGHTS and CDR2 YDEGEE. CDR3 loop: CASSFLLDGRGSNQPQHF. In DNA, the CDR3 is TGTGCCAGCAGCTTCCTATTAGACGGACGGGGTAGCAATCAGCCCCAGCATTTT.

The gene calls are TRBV28 and TRBJ1-1, with TRBD1 as a possible D gene (6 bases). The CDR3 spans 15 residues. Germline CDR1 reads MDHEN; CDR2 reads SYDVKM. Trimming removed 3 bases at V and 2 bases at J, with 13 bases between. The CDR3 reads CASSLRNRVNTEAFF. DNA for the CDR3: TGTGCCAGCAGTTTGAGGAACAGGGTAAACACTGAAGCTTTCTTT. The complete variable domain, with remaining parts taken from reference TRBV28 and TRBJ1-1, reads DVKVTQSSRYLVKRTGEKVFLECVQDMDHENMFWYRQDPGLGLRLIYFSYDVKMKEKGDIPEGYSVSREKKERFSLILESASTNQTSMYLCASSLRNRVNTEAFFGQGTRLTVV.

The chain uses TRBV28 and TRBJ2-1, with D uncertain. The CDR3 runs 14 residues. The germline V gene encodes CDR1 MDHEN and CDR2 SYDVKM. The V and J ends lost 3 bases and 4 bases respectively, with 10 bases between them. CDR3 loop: CASSFPLRYNEQFF. In nucleotides, the CDR3 is TGTGCCAGCAGTTTCCCCCTCAGATACAATGAGCAGTTCTTC.

The chain recombines TRBV3-1 (or the pseudogene TRBV3-2) with TRBJ2-7, with D tentatively TRBD1 (5 bases). CDR1 is LGHDT, CDR2 YNNKEL, per germline (reference sequence). V lost 0 bases and J 5 bases, leaving 23 bases between the germline ends. The CDR3 runs 18 residues. The CDR3 protein is CASSQDSDRGWELDEQYF. In nucleotides, the CDR3 is TGTGCCAGCAGCCAAGATAGTGATAGGGGCTGGGAATTGGACGAGCAGTACTTC.

This sequence joins TRBV27 and TRBJ1-2; 8 bases are a match to TRBD1. The CDR3 contains 14 residues. After removal of 6 bases from V and 7 bases from J, the junction contained 10 bases not matched to a gene. Germline CDR1 and CDR2: MNHEY and SMNVEV (reference sequence). The CDR3 bases are TGTGCCAGCAGAATATACCAGGGGGCAGCTGGCTACACCTTC. This gives the protein CASRIYQGAAGYTF.

The sample holds a few counts of this clone. This CDR3 is also generated by other DNA sequences in the sample. The V and J genes are TRBV27 and TRBJ1-1; the match to TRBD1 covers 9 bases. The CDR3 has 15 residues. CDR1 and CDR2 from the germline V gene are MNHEY and SMNVEV (reference sequence). The V segment lost 5 bases and the J segment 4 bases; nucleotides outside the gene matches: 8. CDR3 in DNA: TGTGCCAGCAGTCTCCTACAGGGGGCGGGCACTGAAGCTTTCTTT. It specifies CASSLLQGAGTEAFF.

This clone showed up just once. The chain is built from TRBV27 and TRBJ2-2; TRBD2 aligns across 8 bases. The germline V gene encodes CDR1 MNHEY and CDR2 SMNVEV (reference sequence). The J segment lost 3 bases and the V segment lost 1 base, leaving 10 bases of the junction unmatched. The CDR3 covers 18 residues. In DNA, the CDR3 is TGTGCCAGCAGTTTATTGCGAGCGGGAGTGGGCGACACCGGGGAGCTGTTTTTT. Translated: CASSLLRAGVGDTGELFF.

Note on this clone: This CDR3 is also generated by other DNA sequences in the sample. J is TRBJ2-6 and V is TRBV10-3; TRBD1 matches at 7 bases. Germline CDR1 ENHRY, CDR2 SYGVKD. V shed 8 bases, J shed 0 bases, and the junction held 4 bases outside the gene matches. This CDR3 contains 15 residues. The CDR3 bases are TGTGCCATCGCGACAGGGAGCTCTGGGGCCAACGTCCTGACTTTC. Protein sequence: CAIATGSSGANVLTF.

This chain uses TRBV7-2 with TRBJ2-7; a weak D match, TRBD2 (6 bases). This CDR3 region has 15 residues. The germline CDR1 and CDR2 sequences are SGHTA and FQGNSA. V lost 1 base and J lost 3, with 13 bases in between. The CDR3 sequence is CASSLVAGGVYEQYF. Here the CDR3 DNA reads TGTGCCAGCAGCTTAGTGGCCGGGGGAGTCTACGAGCAGTACTTC.

The rearrangement joins TRBV19 to TRBJ2-2; 11 nucleotides agree with TRBD1. CDR1 is LNHDA, CDR2 SQIVND, per germline (reference sequence). This CDR3 spans 16 amino acids. J lost 5 bases, V lost 7 bases, and 9 bases had no gene match. DNA of the CDR3: TGTGCCAGTACTGTCTGGACAGGGGGCGCGACCGGGGAGCTGTTTTTT. Translated: CASTVWTGGATGELFF.

The J gene is TRBJ2-5, the V gene TRBV28; 9 positions match TRBD1. This CDR3 spans 15 amino acids. Germline values: CDR1 MDHEN, CDR2 SYDVKM. V dropped 7 bases and J dropped 3; count of bases not matched to a gene: 9. For the CDR3, the DNA is TGTGCCAGCAACGTCCCGGGACAGGGTAAAGAGACCCAGTACTTC. Translated, it gives CASNVPGQGKETQYF.

V and J are TRBV11-3 and TRBJ2-2, with 7 bases matching TRBD2. This CDR3 spans 14 amino acids. V dropped 3 bases and J dropped 5; count of bases not matched to a gene: 3. Germline CDR1 and CDR2: SGHNT and YENEEA. The CDR3 here is CASSLGGSTGELFF. In DNA form, the CDR3 reads TGTGCCAGCAGCTTGGGCGGGAGTACCGGGGAGCTGTTTTTT.

This rearrangement joins TRBV5-1 to TRBJ1-5; D unresolved. CDR1 and CDR2 (germline): SGHRS, YFSETQ. V was clipped by 4 bases and J by 0 bases, with 11 bases between them. The CDR3 is 15 amino acids. The CDR3 here is CASSPTGFSNQPQHF. The CDR3 bases are TGCGCCAGCAGCCCGACTGGGTTTAGCAATCAGCCCCAGCATTTT.